Below, one T cell receptor (beta chain) is given with its context. Its target is not known. The sample belongs to a study of cytomegalovirus exposure and HLA in healthy donors. The study's findings and limits: A missense DCLRE1C variant was associated with V- and J-gene trimming of TCR beta chains in a later analysis, and an independent cohort replicated the association.

V was shortened by 5 bases and J by 8 bases, with 15 bases between the two germline ends. There are 14 residues in the CDR3. Germline CDR1 SGHTA, CDR2 FQGNSA. Primers for the PCR totalled 60 Vbeta and 13 Jbeta. The assay was immunoSEQ multiplex PCR, and TCRdb's table has in-frame clones only and misses some. The table has 150,000 or so clones, around four fifths seen once. This clonotype originated in a man in his late teens or twenties in good health and CMV-seropositive. The V and J genes are TRBV7-2 and TRBJ1-4; perhaps TRBD1 as D (6 bases). The sample was PBMCs. DNA of the CDR3: TGTGCCAGCAGCGCGGCAGGGACACTAGAAAAACTGTTTTTT. It specifies CASSAAGTLEKLFF.